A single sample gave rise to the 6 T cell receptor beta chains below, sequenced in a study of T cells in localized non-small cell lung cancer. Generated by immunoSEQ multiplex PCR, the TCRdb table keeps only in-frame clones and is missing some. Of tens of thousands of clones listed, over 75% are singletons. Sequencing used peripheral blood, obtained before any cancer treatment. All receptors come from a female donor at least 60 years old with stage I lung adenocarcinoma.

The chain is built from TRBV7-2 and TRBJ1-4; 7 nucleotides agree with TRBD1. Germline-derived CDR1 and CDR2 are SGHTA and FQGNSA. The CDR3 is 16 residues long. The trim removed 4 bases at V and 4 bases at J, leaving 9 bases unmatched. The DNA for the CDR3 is TGTGCCAGCAGCTCACCGCCGGGACAGTATAATGAAAAACTGTTTTTT. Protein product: CASSSPPGQYNEKLFF.

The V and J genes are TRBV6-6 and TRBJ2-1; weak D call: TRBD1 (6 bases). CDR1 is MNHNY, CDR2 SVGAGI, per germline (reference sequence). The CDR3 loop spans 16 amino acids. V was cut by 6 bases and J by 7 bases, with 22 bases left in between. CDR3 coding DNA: TGTGCCAGCAGGCCGACCCCTGCAGGGGTAGGGAATGAGCAGTTCTTC. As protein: CASRPTPAGVGNEQFF.

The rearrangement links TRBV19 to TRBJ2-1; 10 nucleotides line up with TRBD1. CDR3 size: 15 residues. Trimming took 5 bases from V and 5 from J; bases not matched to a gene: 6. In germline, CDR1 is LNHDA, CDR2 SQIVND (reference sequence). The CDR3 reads CASSLDRGVNNEQFF. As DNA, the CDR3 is TGTGCCAGTAGTTTGGACAGGGGGGTCAACAATGAGCAGTTCTTC.

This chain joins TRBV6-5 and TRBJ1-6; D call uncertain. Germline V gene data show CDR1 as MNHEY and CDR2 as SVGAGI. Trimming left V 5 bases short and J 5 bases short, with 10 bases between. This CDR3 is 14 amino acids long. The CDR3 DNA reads TGTGCCAGCAGTCAGCCGGGAAATAATTCACCCCTCCACTTT. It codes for CASSQPGNNSPLHF.

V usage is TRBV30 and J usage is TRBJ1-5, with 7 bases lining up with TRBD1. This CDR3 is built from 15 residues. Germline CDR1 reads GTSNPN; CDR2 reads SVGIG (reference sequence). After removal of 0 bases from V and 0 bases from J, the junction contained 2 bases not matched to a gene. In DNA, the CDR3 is TGTGCCTGGAGTGTAGGACAGGCTAGCAATCAGCCCCAGCATTTT. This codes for CAWSVGQASNQPQHF. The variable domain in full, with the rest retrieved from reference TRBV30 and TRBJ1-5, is SQTIHQWPATLVQPVGSPLSLECTVEGTSNPNLYWYRQAAGRGLQLLFYSVGIGQISSEVPQNLSASRPQDRQFILSSKKLLLSDSGFYLCAWSVGQASNQPQHFGDGTRLSIL.

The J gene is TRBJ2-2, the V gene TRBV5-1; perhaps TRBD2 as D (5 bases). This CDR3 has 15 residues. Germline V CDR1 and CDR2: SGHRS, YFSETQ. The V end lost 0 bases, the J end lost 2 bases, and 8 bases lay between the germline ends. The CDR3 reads CASSLASGNTGELFF. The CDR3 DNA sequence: TGCGCCAGCAGCTTGGCCAGCGGAAACACCGGGGAGCTGTTTTTT.